This T cell receptor beta chain was obtained from a study of shared clonotypes between healthy human individuals. General study results and limits: It was observed that roughly 5.1% of naive CD4 clonotypes were shared across a handful of donors. Large depth notwithstanding, sorted-subset sequencing proved incomplete by rarefaction. The study generally estimated greater richness for naive than memory subsets.

Trimming left V 0 bases short and J 2 bases short, with 8 bases between. The germline CDR1 and CDR2 sequences are PRHDT and FYEKMQ (reference sequence). The CDR3 covers 14 residues. As to this clone: Its antigen remains unidentified. Other nucleotide sequences from this sample produce the same CDR3.

Naive CD8 cells were CD45RO-negative, positively selected for CCR7, excluding terminally differentiated effector memory CD45RA+ cells. Genomic DNA of every subset was divided equally among multiple immunoSEQ plates. The data were produced by immunoSEQ multiplex PCR, yet TCRdb's version contains in-frame clones alone and is incomplete. The sample lists fewer than 1 million clones, 90% to 98% occurring once. This TCR was recovered from a man aged 25-45 years in good health. The specimen was naive CD8+ T cells sorted from blood. The rearrangement joins TRBV13 to TRBJ2-7, with D hard to call. The CDR3 sequence: CASSLGTGTYEQYF. The CDR3 DNA reads TGTGCCAGCAGCTTAGGGACTGGGACCTACGAGCAGTACTTC.